Listed below are T cell receptor beta chains from one sample, sequenced in a study of blood T cell repertoires in COVID-19. The assay was immunoSEQ multiplex PCR, and TCRdb's table has in-frame clones only and misses some. Seen here are roughly 290,000 clones, 70% to 90% observed once, and the top ten hold approximately 0.94%. The material sequenced was peripheral blood. These receptors were collected from a human donor with COVID-19, enrolled during active disease. The donor label of this sample is uncertain. Both conserved end residues are part of each CDR3. D genes are given only for firm matches. Some rows have no size entry. The others give once, few or many, or a class for an expanded clone.

v_gene: TRBV24-1
d_gene: .
abundance: .
j_gene: TRBJ1-5
CDR3aa: CATSDLYSNQPQHF
CDR3nt: TGTGCCACCAGTGACCTTTATAGCAATCAGCCCCAGCATTTT

v_gene: TRBV2
d_gene: TRBD1
abundance: once
j_gene: TRBJ1-2
CDR3aa: CASSDVAGGNYGYTF
CDR3nt: TGTGCCAGCAGTGATGTGGCAGGGGGGAACTATGGCTACACCTTC

v_gene: TRBV5-1
d_gene: TRBD1
abundance: .
j_gene: TRBJ2-2
CDR3aa: CASSATGTGGTGELFF
CDR3nt: TGCGCCAGCAGCGCTACCGGGACAGGGGGGACCGGGGAGCTGTTTTTT

v_gene: TRBV11-2
d_gene: .
abundance: once
j_gene: TRBJ1-2
CDR3aa: CASRFVQGHGYTF
CDR3nt: TGTGCCAGCAGGTTCGTCCAGGGGCATGGCTACACCTTC

v_gene: TRBV6-7
d_gene: .
abundance: .
j_gene: TRBJ1-3
CDR3aa: CARGRGGNTIYF
CDR3nt: TGTGCCAGGGGGAGGGGCGGAAACACCATATATTTT

v_gene: TRBV2
d_gene: .
abundance: .
j_gene: TRBJ1-1
CDR3aa: CASSDALGGSEAFF
CDR3nt: TGTGCCAGCAGTGACGCACTGGGAGGGTCTGAAGCTTTCTTT

v_gene: TRBV27
d_gene: TRBD2
abundance: .
j_gene: TRBJ2-3
CDR3aa: CASSLTGGPDTQYF
CDR3nt: TGTGCCAGCAGTTTAACGGGAGGGCCAGATACGCAGTATTTT

v_gene: TRBV2
d_gene: .
abundance: .
j_gene: TRBJ1-1
CDR3aa: CASRATRNNWTEAFF
CDR3nt: TGTGCCAGCAGGGCAACCAGGAACAATTGGACTGAAGCTTTCTTT

v_gene: TRBV6-1
d_gene: .
abundance: .
j_gene: TRBJ2-3
CDR3aa: CASSELAPQYF
CDR3nt: TGTGCCAGCAGTGAGTTAGCTCCGCAGTATTTT

v_gene: TRBV11-2
d_gene: TRBD2
abundance: once
j_gene: TRBJ2-7
CDR3aa: CASSLMAGGPTEQYF
CDR3nt: TGTGCCAGCAGCTTAATGGCGGGAGGGCCAACCGAGCAGTACTTC

v_gene: TRBV28
d_gene: .
abundance: .
j_gene: TRBJ2-3
CDR3aa: CASSWGRDTQYF
CDR3nt: TGTGCCAGCAGTTGGGGCAGAGATACGCAGTATTTT

v_gene: TRBV2
d_gene: TRBD1
abundance: .
j_gene: TRBJ1-1
CDR3aa: CASSGGTGMNTEAFF
CDR3nt: TGTGCCAGCAGTGGGGGGACAGGGATGAACACTGAAGCTTTCTTT

v_gene: TRBV7-3
d_gene: .
abundance: .
j_gene: TRBJ1-1
CDR3aa: CASSLGQNTEAFF
CDR3nt: TGTGCCAGCAGCTTAGGGCAGAACACTGAAGCTTTCTTT

v_gene: TRBV27
d_gene: .
abundance: few
j_gene: TRBJ2-1
CDR3aa: CASSFRLGQNEQFF
CDR3nt: TGTGCCAGCAGTTTCCGTCTCGGACAGAATGAGCAGTTCTTC

v_gene: TRBV11-2
d_gene: .
abundance: .
j_gene: TRBJ2-4
CDR3aa: CASSLGEPLAKNIQYF
CDR3nt: TGTGCCAGCAGCTTAGGAGAACCACTAGCCAAAAACATTCAGTACTTC

v_gene: TRBV29-1
d_gene: .
abundance: .
j_gene: TRBJ1-2
CDR3aa: CSVEEGVSNRNYGYTF
CDR3nt: TGCAGCGTTGAAGAAGGGGTCTCGAATAGGAACTATGGCTACACCTTC

v_gene: TRBV28
d_gene: .
abundance: .
j_gene: TRBJ1-5
CDR3aa: CASSFGGLPHF
CDR3nt: TGTGCCAGCAGTTTCGGGGGTCTCCCGCATTTT

v_gene: TRBV5-6
d_gene: TRBD1
abundance: .
j_gene: TRBJ1-2
CDR3aa: CASSLVAGQGPYGYTF
CDR3nt: TGTGCCAGCAGCTTGGTGGCGGGACAGGGGCCCTATGGCTACACCTTC

v_gene: TRBV3-1/TRBV3-2
d_gene: .
abundance: .
j_gene: TRBJ2-7
CDR3aa: CASSLALADEQYF
CDR3nt: TGTGCCAGCAGCCTAGCCCTAGCCGACGAGCAGTACTTC

v_gene: TRBV6-5
d_gene: .
abundance: .
j_gene: TRBJ1-2
CDR3aa: CASSYPDRGGYTF
CDR3nt: TGTGCCAGCAGTTACCCCGATCGAGGTGGCTACACCTTC

v_gene: TRBV2
d_gene: .
abundance: .
j_gene: TRBJ2-3
CDR3aa: CASSVAYTDTQYF
CDR3nt: TGTGCCAGCAGTGTAGCCTACACAGATACGCAGTATTTT

v_gene: TRBV30
d_gene: .
abundance: .
j_gene: TRBJ1-1
CDR3aa: CAWSRGAESEAFF
CDR3nt: TGTGCCTGGAGCCGCGGGGCAGAAAGCGAAGCTTTCTTT

v_gene: TRBV19
d_gene: .
abundance: .
j_gene: TRBJ1-5
CDR3aa: CASSIGRRYSNQPQHF
CDR3nt: TGTGCCAGTAGTATTGGAAGGAGATATAGCAATCAGCCCCAGCATTTT

v_gene: TRBV7-6
d_gene: .
abundance: .
j_gene: TRBJ1-1
CDR3aa: CASSLQRRGDTEAFF
CDR3nt: TGTGCCAGCAGTCTGCAGCGTCGGGGGGACACTGAAGCTTTCTTT

v_gene: TRBV19
d_gene: .
abundance: .
j_gene: TRBJ1-2
CDR3aa: CASSNRVGYTF
CDR3nt: TGTGCCAGTAGTAACAGGGTTGGCTACACCTTC

v_gene: TRBV18
d_gene: .
abundance: .
j_gene: TRBJ1-3
CDR3aa: CASSRQNPTSSGNTIYF
CDR3nt: TGTGCCAGCTCACGACAGAACCCGACTTCTTCTGGAAACACCATATATTTT

v_gene: TRBV27
d_gene: TRBD1
abundance: few
j_gene: TRBJ1-2
CDR3aa: CASTTYGTVTAVNYGYTF
CDR3nt: TGTGCCAGCACCACTTACGGGACAGTGACCGCGGTTAACTATGGCTACACCTTC

v_gene: TRBV5-8
d_gene: TRBD2
abundance: .
j_gene: TRBJ2-1
CDR3aa: CASSLASGSYNEQFF
CDR3nt: TGTGCCAGCAGCTTAGCTAGCGGCTCCTACAATGAGCAGTTCTTC

v_gene: TRBV27
d_gene: TRBD2
abundance: .
j_gene: TRBJ2-3
CDR3aa: CASGTSGSRTQYF
CDR3nt: TGTGCCAGCGGTACTAGCGGGAGTCGTACGCAGTATTTT

v_gene: TRBV11-2
d_gene: TRBD1
abundance: .
j_gene: TRBJ2-5
CDR3aa: CASRRGTGATQETQYF
CDR3nt: TGTGCCAGCAGACGGGGGACAGGAGCCACGCAAGAGACCCAGTACTTC

v_gene: TRBV30
d_gene: TRBD2
abundance: .
j_gene: TRBJ2-5
CDR3aa: CAWRTGLAGSQETQYF
CDR3nt: TGTGCCTGGAGGACGGGGCTAGCGGGAAGCCAAGAGACCCAGTACTTC

v_gene: TRBV5-8
d_gene: TRBD1
abundance: few
j_gene: TRBJ1-2
CDR3aa: CASSPWDRGPYGYTF
CDR3nt: TGTGCCAGCAGCCCCTGGGACAGGGGACCTTATGGCTACACCTTC

v_gene: TRBV5-1
d_gene: TRBD2
abundance: .
j_gene: TRBJ2-3
CDR3aa: CASSATSGRSRTDTQYF
CDR3nt: TGCGCCAGCAGCGCGACTAGCGGGAGATCGAGAACAGATACGCAGTATTTT

v_gene: TRBV28
d_gene: TRBD2
abundance: .
j_gene: TRBJ2-1
CDR3aa: CASSLASGQFF
CDR3nt: TGTGCCAGCAGTTTAGCTAGCGGGCAGTTCTTC

v_gene: TRBV30
d_gene: .
abundance: .
j_gene: TRBJ1-2
CDR3aa: CAWSVGAHRYTF
CDR3nt: TGTGCCTGGAGTGTAGGGGCTCACCGCTACACCTTC

v_gene: TRBV7-9
d_gene: .
abundance: .
j_gene: TRBJ2-1
CDR3aa: CASSFTGYEQFF
CDR3nt: TGTGCCAGCAGCTTTACGGGGTATGAGCAGTTCTTC

v_gene: TRBV9
d_gene: .
abundance: .
j_gene: TRBJ2-2
CDR3aa: CASSARAGNTGELFF
CDR3nt: TGTGCCAGCAGCGCCCGAGCGGGGAACACCGGGGAGCTGTTTTTT

v_gene: TRBV19
d_gene: TRBD2
abundance: .
j_gene: TRBJ2-7
CDR3aa: CASSMAGSGRSYEQYF
CDR3nt: TGTGCCAGTAGTATGGCTGGTAGCGGGCGCTCCTACGAGCAGTACTTC

v_gene: TRBV30
d_gene: .
abundance: .
j_gene: TRBJ1-6
CDR3aa: CAWSLEMNSPLHF
CDR3nt: TGTGCCTGGAGTTTGGAGATGAATTCACCCCTCCACTTT

v_gene: TRBV7-9
d_gene: .
abundance: .
j_gene: TRBJ1-1
CDR3aa: CASSLQGGTEAFF
CDR3nt: TGTGCCAGCAGCTTACAGGGTGGGACTGAAGCTTTCTTT

v_gene: TRBV19
d_gene: TRBD1
abundance: .
j_gene: TRBJ1-1
CDR3aa: CASTWRGRGSYEAFF
CDR3nt: TGTGCCAGTACCTGGAGGGGGCGAGGATCCTATGAAGCTTTCTTT